A single sample is the source of the 26 T cell receptor beta chains below, sequenced in a study of identical twins. TCRdb independently ran MiXCR on the 5' RACE reads; one entry per CDR3 protein. The table shows some 250,000 distinct CDR3 sequences, with approximately 11% occurring only once. These data also formed part of another study, on yellow fever vaccine responses in identical twins.

The sample taken for sequencing was memory (CD45RO+) T cells sorted from blood. The receptors were gathered from a woman aged 18-29 years in good health.

There are a few counts of this clonotype. The rearrangement uses TRBV12-3 or TRBV12-4 and TRBJ1-5; D is unresolved. The CDR3 runs to 14 residues. V was clipped by 7 bases and J by 2 bases, with 12 bases between them. CDR3 nucleotide sequence: TGTGCCAGCAACTACGGTCGGGGCAATCAGCCCCAGCATTTT. The encoded protein is CASNYGRGNQPQHF.

The rearrangement uses TRBV28 and TRBJ2-1, with 7 bases matching TRBD2. V shed 3 bases, J shed 10 bases, and the junction held 3 bases outside the gene matches. The CDR3 covers 12 residues. In germline, CDR1 is MDHEN, CDR2 SYDVKM. CDR3 region: CASSFFSGEQFF. CDR3 nucleotide sequence: TGTGCCAGCAGTTTCTTTAGCGGGGAGCAGTTCTTC.

This clonotype has ten or more counts. This chain links TRBV20-1 with TRBJ1-5; unclear D gene. This CDR3 has 15 residues. Germline values: CDR1 DFQATT, CDR2 SNEGSKA (reference sequence). V lost 4 bases, J lost 0 bases, and 13 bases lay in between. Here the CDR3 reads CSANILGNSNQPQHF. CDR3 bases: TGCAGTGCTAACATTTTAGGGAATAGCAATCAGCCCCAGCATTTT.

This clonotype was seen a handful of times. The chain uses TRBV12-3 or TRBV12-4 and TRBJ1-4; D not resolved. Trimming took 4 bases from V and 6 from J, leaving 9 bases between them. This CDR3 is built from 13 residues. The CDR3 DNA follows: TGTGCCAGCAGTTCCAATCAGGATGAAAAACTGTTTTTT. Protein sequence: CASSSNQDEKLFF.

The V gene is TRBV30, the J gene TRBJ2-1; 9 bases line up with TRBD2. Germline V gene sequence: CDR1 GTSNPN, CDR2 SVGIG (reference sequence). J gave up 10 bases and V 4 bases, and 14 bases lay outside the gene matches. The CDR3 is made up of 15 amino acids. The CDR3 region has the DNA TGTGCCTGGAACAGAGGGACTAGCCCCCCCCAGGAGCAGTTCTTC. It encodes CAWNRGTSPPQEQFF.

The table lists this clonotype with a few counts. The chain recombines TRBV9 with TRBJ1-2, with 10 bases fitting TRBD1. The CDR3 covers 15 residues. Germline CDR1 is SGDLS and CDR2 is YYNGEE. V trimming: 3 bases; J trimming: 2 bases; junction bases outside the gene matches: 4. The CDR3 coding sequence is TGTGCCAGCAGCGACCGGACAGGGGGAAACTATGGCTACACCTTC. This encodes CASSDRTGGNYGYTF.

This chain uses TRBV30 with TRBJ1-5; D is perhaps TRBD1 (5 bases). The CDR3 length is 13 residues. CDR1 is GTSNPN and CDR2 is SVGIG in the germline V gene (reference sequence). Trimming stripped 1 base from V and 5 bases from J, with 9 bases between. CDR3 sequence (DNA): TGTGCCTGGAGTGGGCGGGGGGATCAGCCCCAGCATTTT. This sequence encodes CAWSGRGDQPQHF.

The chain links TRBV12-2 to TRBJ2-1. TRBV12-2 is a listed pseudogene. This CDR3 has 17 residues. CDR3 DNA: TGTGCAAGTCGCTTAGCGCGGGCAGAGAGCTCCTACAATGAGCAGTTCTTC. Its protein product is CASRLARAESSYNEQFF.

This clonotype has just a few counts. The J gene is TRBJ2-7, the V gene TRBV7-2; 8 bases are a match to TRBD2. The CDR3 is 15 amino acids. V shed 5 bases and J 6 bases; nucleotides not matched to a gene: 12. The germline V gene encodes CDR1 SGHTA and CDR2 FQGNSA. CDR3 region: CASSPPGGSNSEQYF. The CDR3 DNA follows: TGTGCCAGCAGCCCCCCGGGAGGGAGTAACTCCGAGCAGTACTTC.

This chain links TRBV10-3 with TRBJ2-6, with a tentative D call TRBD1 (5 bases). V was clipped by 11 bases and J by 0 bases, with 14 bases between them. The germline V gene encodes CDR1 ENHRY and CDR2 SYGVKD. There are 15 residues in the CDR3. Here the CDR3 DNA reads TGTGCCGTAGGACAAACCGGCTCTGGGGCCAACGTCCTGACTTTC. Amino acids: CAVGQTGSGANVLTF.

Worth noting for this clonotype: Just one base apart from a much larger clone, this may be a read error. The CDR3 here is CASSNRGRETQYF. Written as DNA, the CDR3 is TGTGCCAGCAGCAACAGGGGGCGAGAGACCCAGTACTTC. The chain links TRBV7-9 to TRBJ2-5, with 9 bases lining up with TRBD1. Losses at the gene ends were 5 bases for V and 4 bases for J; bases not matched to a gene: 2. The CDR3 extends over 13 amino acids. CDR1 and CDR2 (germline): SEHNR, FQNEAQ (reference sequence).

This clonotype was counted ten times or more. The J gene is TRBJ1-5, the V gene TRBV27, with 12 positions matching TRBD1. Trimming at V came to 5 bases and at J to 1 base, leaving 6 bases not matched to a gene. The CDR3 runs 17 residues. Germline CDR1 and CDR2: MNHEY and SMNVEV (reference sequence). CDR3 region: CASSGTGTGGSNQPQHF. The CDR3 DNA sequence: TGTGCCAGCAGTGGAACCGGGACAGGGGGCAGCAATCAGCCCCAGCATTTT.

This clonotype was detected only a few times. The CDR3, as DNA: TGTGCCAGCAGTTACCTCAGCGGGATCACAGATACGCAGTATTTT. It yields the protein CASSYLSGITDTQYF. The gene calls are TRBV6-2 or TRBV6-3 and TRBJ2-3; 7 bases map to TRBD2. From germline, CDR1 is MNHEY and CDR2 SVGEGT. V lost 2 bases and J lost 2; bases outside the gene matches: 4. This CDR3 has 15 residues.

This clonotype was counted between two and nine times. CDR3 loop: CASSFLSGASTDTQYF. Here the CDR3 DNA reads TGTGCCAGCAGCTTTCTTAGCGGGGCTAGCACAGATACGCAGTATTTT. The chain has TRBV7-2 and TRBJ2-3, with 8 positions matching TRBD2. The V gene end was trimmed by 3 bases and the J gene end by 0 bases; junction bases not matched to a gene: 5. CDR1 and CDR2 from the germline V gene are SGHTA and FQGNSA. The CDR3 is 16 residues long.

This clonotype was counted a few times. This sequence joins TRBV20-1 and TRBJ2-7, with D possibly TRBD1 on 5 matching bases. This CDR3 spans 14 amino acids. Germline V gives CDR1 DFQATT, CDR2 SNEGSKA (reference sequence). Trimming pared 6 bases from V and 1 base from J, leaving 16 bases between. CDR3 sequence reads: CSADDSFLSYEQYF. In nucleotides, the CDR3 is TGCAGTGCGGACGACAGCTTCCTATCCTACGAGCAGTACTTC.

The chain couples TRBV3-1 to TRBJ2-5; D is undetermined. V dropped 0 bases and J dropped 3 bases, with 5 bases sitting between them. Germline CDR1 LGHDT, CDR2 YNNKEL (reference sequence). This CDR3 is built from 13 residues. The CDR3 here is CASSQERKETQYF. CDR3 DNA: TGTGCCAGCAGCCAAGAACGGAAAGAGACCCAGTACTTC.

This clonotype has only one observation. The J gene is TRBJ2-3, the V gene TRBV3-1; 9 nucleotides align to TRBD2. The CDR3 has 18 amino acids. Looked up from germline, CDR1 is LGHDT and CDR2 is YNNKEL (reference sequence). The J segment lost 2 bases and the V segment lost 11 bases, leaving 20 bases of the junction unmatched. CDR3 sequence: CACSQVLAGTLFTDTQYF. DNA for the CDR3: TGTGCCTGCTCCCAAGTCCTAGCGGGGACCTTGTTCACAGATACGCAGTATTTT.

This rearrangement joins TRBV20-1 to TRBJ2-7; D call uncertain. The CDR3 is 14 amino acids. CDR1 and CDR2 from the germline V gene are DFQATT and SNEGSKA (reference sequence). V was clipped by 4 bases and J by 0 bases, with 13 bases between them. CDR3 nucleotide sequence: TGCAGTGCTAATTTCGTGGAATTCTCCTACGAGCAGTACTTC. It specifies CSANFVEFSYEQYF.

At least ten counts were recorded for this clonotype. J is TRBJ2-7 and V is TRBV28, with 8 bases aligning to TRBD2. The junction had 4 bases not matched to a gene; V was cut back by 3 bases and J by 0 bases. This CDR3 comprises 15 residues. Germline CDR1 MDHEN, CDR2 SYDVKM. The CDR3 DNA sequence: TGTGCCAGCAGTTTGTGGACTAGCAGCTCCTACGAGCAGTACTTC. Translating gives CASSLWTSSSYEQYF.

This clonotype occurred many times. V is TRBV7-9 and J is TRBJ2-1; a possible D gene is TRBD1 (7 bases). Germline-derived CDR1 and CDR2 are SEHNR and FQNEAQ (reference sequence). The CDR3 extends over 14 amino acids. V was shortened by 1 base and J by 8 bases, with 12 bases between the two germline ends. The CDR3 nucleotides are TGTGCCAGCAGCTTAGTAGGCAGGGGGGATGAGCAGTTCTTC. Its translation is CASSLVGRGDEQFF.

The rearrangement links TRBV7-2 to TRBJ2-5; 10 bases are shared with TRBD1. V lost 1 base, J lost 0 bases, and 5 bases stayed unmatched. Germline V gives CDR1 SGHTA, CDR2 FQGNSA. CDR3 length equals 17 residues. Here the CDR3 reads CASSLGDRGPNQETQYF. The CDR3 DNA sequence: TGTGCCAGCAGCTTAGGAGACAGGGGGCCCAACCAAGAGACCCAGTACTTC.

The rearrangement uses TRBV5-8 and TRBJ2-7; 13 nucleotides match TRBD2. Trimming at V came to 4 bases and at J to 3 bases, leaving 10 bases not matched to a gene. This CDR3 region has 17 residues. From germline, CDR1 is SGHTS and CDR2 YDEGEE. The CDR3 DNA reads TGTGCCAGCAGCCTCCTGGGACTAGCGGGGAGGATCTACGAGCAGTACTTC. The encoded protein is CASSLLGLAGRIYEQYF.

This clonotype was seen a handful of times. The chain employs TRBV27 and TRBJ1-2, with D unclear. This CDR3 region has 12 residues. Germline V gene sequence: CDR1 MNHEY, CDR2 SMNVEV (reference sequence). The ends were cut back, 5 bases at V and 6 bases at J, with 10 bases in the middle. The CDR3 sequence: CASSLRGHGYTF. The CDR3 DNA follows: TGTGCCAGCAGTCTTAGAGGCCATGGCTACACCTTC.

This clonotype was picked up a small number of times. This rearrangement joins TRBV20-1 to TRBJ2-5; tentatively, D is TRBD2 (6 bases). Trimming stripped 2 bases from V and 4 bases from J, with 8 bases between. This CDR3 region has 12 residues. CDR1 and CDR2 (germline): DFQATT, SNEGSKA (reference sequence). CDR3 in amino acids: CSARWRGETQYF. CDR3 nucleotide sequence: TGCAGTGCTAGATGGAGGGGAGAGACCCAGTACTTC.

V and J are TRBV3-1 and TRBJ2-6, with 9 bases lining up with TRBD1. V gave up 1 base and J gave up 0 bases; unmatched junction bases: 7. Germline-derived CDR1 and CDR2 are LGHDT and YNNKEL (reference sequence). CDR3 length: 19 residues. CDR3 nucleotides: TGTGCCAGCAGCCAAGCCCCGGGACAGGGATACTCTGGGGCCAACGTCCTGACTTTC. Protein product: CASSQAPGQGYSGANVLTF.

This clonotype was seen many times. The chain links TRBV7-8 to TRBJ2-2; perhaps TRBD1 as D (6 bases). CDR3 size: 15 residues. CDR1 is SGHVS, CDR2 FQNEAQ, per germline. Trimming took 1 base from V and 5 from J, leaving 11 bases between them. The chain's CDR3 is CASSLGQAETGELFF. Here the CDR3 DNA reads TGTGCCAGCAGCTTAGGACAGGCGGAGACCGGGGAGCTGTTTTTT.